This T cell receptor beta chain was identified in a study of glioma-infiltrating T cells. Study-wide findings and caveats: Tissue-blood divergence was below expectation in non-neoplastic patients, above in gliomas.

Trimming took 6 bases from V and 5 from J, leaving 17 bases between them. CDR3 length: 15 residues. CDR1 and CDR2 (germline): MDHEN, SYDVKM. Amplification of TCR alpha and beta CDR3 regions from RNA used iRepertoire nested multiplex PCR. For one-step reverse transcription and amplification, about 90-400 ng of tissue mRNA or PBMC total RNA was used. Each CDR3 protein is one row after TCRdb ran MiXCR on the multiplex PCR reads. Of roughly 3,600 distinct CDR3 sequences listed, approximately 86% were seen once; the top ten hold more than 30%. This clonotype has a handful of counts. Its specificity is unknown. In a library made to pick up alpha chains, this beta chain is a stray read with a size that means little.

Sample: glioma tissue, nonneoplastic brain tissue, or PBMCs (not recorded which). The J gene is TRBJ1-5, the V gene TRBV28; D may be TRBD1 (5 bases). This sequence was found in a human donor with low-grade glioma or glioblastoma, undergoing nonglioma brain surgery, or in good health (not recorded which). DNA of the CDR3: TGTGCCAGCAGCCGGGGACGGAGCTTCTATCAGCCCCAGCATTTT. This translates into CASSRGRSFYQPQHF. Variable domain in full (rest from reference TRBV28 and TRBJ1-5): DVKVTQSSRYLVKRTGEKVFLECVQDMDHENMFWYRQDPGLGLRLIYFSYDVKMKEKGDIPEGYSVSREKKERFSLILESASTNQTSMYLCASSRGRSFYQPQHFGDGTRLSIL.